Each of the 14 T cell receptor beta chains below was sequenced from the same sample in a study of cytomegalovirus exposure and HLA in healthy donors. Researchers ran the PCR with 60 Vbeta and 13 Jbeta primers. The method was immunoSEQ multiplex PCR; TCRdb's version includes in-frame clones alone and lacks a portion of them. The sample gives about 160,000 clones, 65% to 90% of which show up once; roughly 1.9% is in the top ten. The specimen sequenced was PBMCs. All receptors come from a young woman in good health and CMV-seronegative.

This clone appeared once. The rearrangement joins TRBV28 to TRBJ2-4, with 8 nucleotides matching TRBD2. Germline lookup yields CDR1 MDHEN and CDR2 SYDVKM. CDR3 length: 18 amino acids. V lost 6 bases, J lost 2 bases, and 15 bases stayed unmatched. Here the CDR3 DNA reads TGTGCCAGCAGCCCCATTTTTGTACTAGCGGACTCCAAAAACATTCAGTACTTC. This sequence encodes CASSPIFVLADSKNIQYF. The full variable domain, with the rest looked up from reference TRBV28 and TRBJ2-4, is DVKVTQSSRYLVKRTGEKVFLECVQDMDHENMFWYRQDPGLGLRLIYFSYDVKMKEKGDIPEGYSVSREKKERFSLILESASTNQTSMYLCASSPIFVLADSKNIQYFGAGTRLSVL.

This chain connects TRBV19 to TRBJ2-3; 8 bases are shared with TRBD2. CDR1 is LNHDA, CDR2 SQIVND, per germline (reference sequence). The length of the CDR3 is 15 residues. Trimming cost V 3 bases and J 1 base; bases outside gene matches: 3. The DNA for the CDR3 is TGTGCCAGTAGTATCGGGACTAGGGGCACAGATACGCAGTATTTT. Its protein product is CASSIGTRGTDTQYF. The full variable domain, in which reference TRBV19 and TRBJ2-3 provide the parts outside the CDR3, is DGGITQSPKYLFRKEGQNVTLSCEQNLNHDAMYWYRQDPGQGLRLIYYSQIVNDFQKGDIAEGYSVSREKKESFPLTVTSAQKNPTAFYLCASSIGTRGTDTQYFGPGTRLTVL.

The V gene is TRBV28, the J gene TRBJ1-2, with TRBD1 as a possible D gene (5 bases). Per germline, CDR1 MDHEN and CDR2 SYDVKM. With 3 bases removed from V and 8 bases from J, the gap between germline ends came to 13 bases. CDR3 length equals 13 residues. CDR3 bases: TGTGCCAGCAGTTTCTCAGGGAAGATGGGCTACACCTTC. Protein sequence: CASSFSGKMGYTF.

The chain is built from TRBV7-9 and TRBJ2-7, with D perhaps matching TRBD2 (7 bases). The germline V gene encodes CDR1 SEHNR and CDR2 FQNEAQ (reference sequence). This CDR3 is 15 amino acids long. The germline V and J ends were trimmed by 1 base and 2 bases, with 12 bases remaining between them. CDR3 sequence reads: CASSLEIGGAYEQYF. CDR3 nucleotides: TGTGCCAGCAGCTTAGAGATAGGGGGGGCCTACGAGCAGTACTTC.

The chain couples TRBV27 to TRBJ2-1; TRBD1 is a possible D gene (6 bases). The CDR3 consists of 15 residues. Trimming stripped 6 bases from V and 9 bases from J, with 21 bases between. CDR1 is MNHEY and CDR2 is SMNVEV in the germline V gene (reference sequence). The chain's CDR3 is CASRDHRVLSTEQFF. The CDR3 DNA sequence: TGTGCCAGCAGGGACCACAGGGTCCTTTCGACTGAGCAGTTCTTC.

DNA of the CDR3: TGTGCCAGCAGTTTCTACCCCACAGGGATTAATGAAAAACTGTTTTTT. Translated: CASSFYPTGINEKLFF. The chain employs TRBV6-6 and TRBJ1-4; a weak D match, TRBD1 (6 bases). The CDR3 runs to 16 residues. Germline assignment: CDR1 MNHNY and CDR2 SVGAGI (reference sequence). The germline V and J ends were trimmed by 4 bases and 4 bases, with 16 bases remaining between them.

CDR3 in amino acids: CSVDPTGSPTDTQYF. DNA of the CDR3: TGCAGCGTTGATCCGACAGGCTCTCCCACAGATACGCAGTATTTT. The chain joins TRBV29-1 to TRBJ2-3; D is possibly TRBD1 (6 bases). CDR1 is SQVTM, CDR2 ANQGSEA, per germline. The V and J ends lost 3 bases and 2 bases respectively, with 15 bases between them. CDR3 size: 15 residues.

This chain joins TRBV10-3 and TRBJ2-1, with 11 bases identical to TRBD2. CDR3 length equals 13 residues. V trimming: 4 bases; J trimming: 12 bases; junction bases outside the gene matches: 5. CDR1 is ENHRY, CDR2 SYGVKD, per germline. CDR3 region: CAISGVAGGGQFF. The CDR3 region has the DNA TGTGCCATCAGTGGTGTAGCGGGAGGGGGGCAGTTCTTC.

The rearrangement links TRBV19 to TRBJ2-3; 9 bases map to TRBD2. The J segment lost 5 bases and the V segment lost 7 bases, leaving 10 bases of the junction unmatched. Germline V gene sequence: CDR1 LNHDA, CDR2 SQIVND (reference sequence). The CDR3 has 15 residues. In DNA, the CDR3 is TGTGCCAGTACCCTCGGCGGGGGGGCGAGAGATACGCAGTATTTT. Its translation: CASTLGGGARDTQYF.

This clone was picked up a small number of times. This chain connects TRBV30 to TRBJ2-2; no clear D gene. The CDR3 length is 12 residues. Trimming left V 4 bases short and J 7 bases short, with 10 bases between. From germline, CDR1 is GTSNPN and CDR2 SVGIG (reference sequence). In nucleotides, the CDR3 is TGTGCCTGGAACCCCCAGGACGGGGAGCTGTTTTTT. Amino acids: CAWNPQDGELFF.

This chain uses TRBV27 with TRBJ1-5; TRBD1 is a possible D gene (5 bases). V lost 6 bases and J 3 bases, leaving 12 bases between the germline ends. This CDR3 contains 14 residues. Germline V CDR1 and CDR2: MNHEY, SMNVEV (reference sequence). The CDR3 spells CASSPTGANQPQHF. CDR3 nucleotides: TGTGCCAGCAGCCCAACAGGAGCCAATCAGCCCCAGCATTTT.

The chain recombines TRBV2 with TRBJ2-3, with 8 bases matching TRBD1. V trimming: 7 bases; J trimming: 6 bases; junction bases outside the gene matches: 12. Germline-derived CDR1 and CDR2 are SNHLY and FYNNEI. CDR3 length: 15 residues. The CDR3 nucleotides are TGTGCCAGCACTAGCCGGACAGGGATCTCTGATACGCAGTATTTT. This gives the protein CASTSRTGISDTQYF. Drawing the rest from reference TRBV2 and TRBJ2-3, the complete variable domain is EPEVTQTPSHQVTQMGQEVILRCVPISNHLYFYWYRQILGQKVEFLVSFYNNEISEKSEIFDDQFSVERPDGSNFTLKIRSTKLEDSAMYFCASTSRTGISDTQYFGPGTRLTVL.

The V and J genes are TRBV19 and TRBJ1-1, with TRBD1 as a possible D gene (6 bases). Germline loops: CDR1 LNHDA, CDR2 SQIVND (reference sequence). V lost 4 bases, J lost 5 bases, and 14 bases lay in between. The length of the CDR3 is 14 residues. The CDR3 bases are TGTGCCAGTAGTACAACACAGGGTGGGACTGAAGCTTTCTTT. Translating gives CASSTTQGGTEAFF. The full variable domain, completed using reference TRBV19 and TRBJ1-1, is DGGITQSPKYLFRKEGQNVTLSCEQNLNHDAMYWYRQDPGQGLRLIYYSQIVNDFQKGDIAEGYSVSREKKESFPLTVTSAQKNPTAFYLCASSTTQGGTEAFFGQGTRLTVV.

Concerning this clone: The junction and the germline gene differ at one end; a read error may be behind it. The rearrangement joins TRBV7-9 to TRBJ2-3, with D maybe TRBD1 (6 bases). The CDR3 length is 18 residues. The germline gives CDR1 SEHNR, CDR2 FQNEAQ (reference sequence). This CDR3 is CSSSSVLGARPGTDTQYF. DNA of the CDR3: TGTTCCAGCAGCTCCGTACTGGGGGCCCGACCAGGCACAGATACGCAGTATTTT.